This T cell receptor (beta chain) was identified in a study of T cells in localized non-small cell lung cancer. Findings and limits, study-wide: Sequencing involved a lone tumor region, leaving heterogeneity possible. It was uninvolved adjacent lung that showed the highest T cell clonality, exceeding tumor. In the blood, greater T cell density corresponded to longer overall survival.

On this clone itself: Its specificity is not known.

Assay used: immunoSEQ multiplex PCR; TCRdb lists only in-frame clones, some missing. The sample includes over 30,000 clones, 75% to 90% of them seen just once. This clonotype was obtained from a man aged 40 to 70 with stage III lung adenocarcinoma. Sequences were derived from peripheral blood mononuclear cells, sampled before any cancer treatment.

CDR3 residues: CASEGFVKNIQYF. The CDR3 DNA reads as TGTGCCAGCGAGGGGTTTGTCAAAAACATTCAGTACTTC. This chain joins TRBV6-1 and TRBJ2-4; D is tentatively TRBD1 or TRBD2 (5 bases each). The CDR3 has 13 residues. Germline V lookup: CDR1 MNHNS, CDR2 SASEGT. V lost 8 bases to trimming and J lost 3 bases, with 11 bases between them.